Each of the 14 T cell receptor beta chains below was sequenced from the same sample in a study of cytomegalovirus exposure and HLA in healthy donors (dated by TCRdb to the late 2010s). The library relied on the immunoSEQ multiplex PCR assay. For the multiplex PCR, a mixture combining 60 forward primers for TCR Vbeta segments and 13 reverse primers for TCR Jbeta segments was used. TCRdb obtained this table from immuneACCESS and retained in-frame rearrangements with V and J assigned. These tables miss some clones; where compared with another copy, unresolved V genes account for less than half of the shortfall, and the remainder is unexplained. The sample yields 100,000 to 150,000 clones; 70% to 80% were counted once. Less than 4% of the sample comes from the top ten. The specimen sequenced was PBMCs. The receptors were sampled from a man aged 35-49 years in good health and CMV-seropositive.

The CDR3 nucleotides read TGCGCCAGCAGCTTACAGGCCTCCTACAATGAGCAGTTCTTC. This encodes CASSLQASYNEQFF. The genes are TRBV5-1 and TRBJ2-1; weak D call: TRBD1 (5 bases). CDR3 size: 14 residues. V lost 2 bases to trimming and J lost 0 bases, with 6 bases between them. In germline, CDR1 is SGHRS, CDR2 YFSETQ.

The chain uses TRBV5-6 and TRBJ2-1, with a weak D call TRBD2 (5 bases). V lost 2 bases, J lost 6 bases, and 9 bases lay in between. CDR3 length: 13 amino acids. Per germline, CDR1 SGHDT and CDR2 YYEEEE. CDR3 region: CASSFGVGNEQFF. The CDR3 coding sequence is TGTGCCAGCAGCTTCGGGGTAGGCAATGAGCAGTTCTTC.

This chain links TRBV7-2 with TRBJ2-7; the D gene is possibly TRBD2 (6 bases). The length of the CDR3 is 14 residues. V was trimmed by 6 bases and J by 0 bases, leaving 12 bases between them. The germline V gene has CDR1 SGHTA and CDR2 FQGNSA. The CDR3 bases are TGTGCCAGCAGTCTCGGGGGTACCTCCTACGAGCAGTACTTC. It translates to CASSLGGTSYEQYF. Together with reference TRBV7-2 and TRBJ2-7, the CDR3 gives the full variable domain: GAGVSQSPSNKVTEKGKDVELRCDPISGHTALYWYRQSLGQGLEFLIYFQGNSAPDKSGLPSDRFSAERTGGSVSTLTIQRTQQEDSAVYLCASSLGGTSYEQYFGPGTRLTVT.

V gene TRBV25-1 combines with J gene TRBJ2-6, with 7 bases identical to TRBD2. V was pared by 3 bases and J by 0 bases, with 8 bases of the junction left unmatched. The CDR3 runs to 18 residues. Germline CDR1 is MGHDK and CDR2 is SYGVNS. CDR3 nucleotide sequence: TGTGCCAGCAGTGAGACGGGACTACCGAGCTCTGGGGCCAACGTCCTGACTTTC. Translated, it gives CASSETGLPSSGANVLTF. Combining the CDR3 with reference TRBV25-1 and TRBJ2-6 gives the whole variable domain EADIYQTPRYLVIGTGKKITLECSQTMGHDKMYWYQQDPGMELHLIHYSYGVNSTEKGDLSSESTVSRIRTEHFPLTLESARPSHTSQYLCASSETGLPSSGANVLTFGAGSRLTVL.

The chain has TRBV13 and TRBJ1-4; D is perhaps TRBD1 (5 bases). This CDR3 comprises 15 residues. Trimming removed 0 bases from V and 3 bases from J, with 8 bases in between. Germline V gives CDR1 PRHDT, CDR2 FYEKMQ (reference sequence). The CDR3 loop is CASSLGGRANEKLFF. The CDR3 DNA is TGTGCCAGCAGCTTAGGCGGCAGGGCTAATGAAAAACTGTTTTTT.

This sequence joins TRBV6-5 and TRBJ1-1; TRBD1 agrees at 10 bases. J gave up 7 bases and V 6 bases, and 5 bases lay outside the gene matches. Germline V gene lookup returns CDR1 MNHEY and CDR2 SVGAGI. The CDR3 is made up of 13 amino acids. CDR3 residues: CASSQGQGYEAFF. CDR3 bases: TGTGCCAGCAGCCAGGGACAGGGGTATGAAGCTTTCTTT.

The chain carries TRBV29-1 and TRBJ1-5; D is perhaps TRBD1 (5 bases). Germline V gene sequence: CDR1 SQVTM, CDR2 ANQGSEA. The CDR3 sequence is 14 residues long. V gave up 4 bases and J gave up 1 base, with 11 bases separating them. Here the CDR3 DNA reads TGCAGCGTTGGCGGGGGAATGAGCAATCAGCCCCAGCATTTT. Protein: CSVGGGMSNQPQHF. Full variable domain (rest looked up from reference TRBV29-1 and TRBJ1-5): SAVISQKPSRDICQRGTSLTIQCQVDSQVTMMFWYRQQPGQSLTLIATANQGSEATYESGFVIDKFPISRPNLTFSTLTVSNMSPEDSSIYLCSVGGGMSNQPQHFGDGTRLSIL.

The CDR3 DNA is TGTGCCAGCAGCTTGGATTTTAGCGGGATGCCAGATACGCAGTATTTT. It specifies CASSLDFSGMPDTQYF. The V call is TRBV5-5, the J call TRBJ2-3; the match to TRBD2 covers 8 bases. J was trimmed by 4 bases and V by 0 bases; bases with no gene match: 7. The CDR3 is 16 amino acids. The germline V gene encodes CDR1 SGHKS and CDR2 YYEKEE (reference sequence).

This clone has a handful of counts. The same CDR3 is also encoded by other DNA sequences in this sample. The genes are TRBV7-9 and TRBJ1-2; D remains unclear. Germline V gene sequence: CDR1 SEHNR, CDR2 FQNEAQ (reference sequence). CDR3 size: 14 residues. V lost 1 base and J 2 bases, leaving 8 bases between the germline ends. This CDR3 is CASSLGAGNYGYTF. The CDR3 coding sequence is TGTGCCAGCAGCTTAGGGGCAGGAAACTATGGCTACACCTTC.

The chain carries TRBV14 and TRBJ1-3, with D possibly matching TRBD1 (6 bases). Looked up from germline, CDR1 is SGHDN and CDR2 is FVKESK. V shed 3 bases and J shed 0 bases, with 15 bases lying between them. CDR3 length: 17 amino acids. This CDR3 reads CASSQAQGFRSGNTIYF. The CDR3 DNA reads as TGTGCCAGCAGCCAGGCTCAGGGGTTTCGCTCTGGAAACACCATATATTTT.

The chain recombines TRBV6-1 with TRBJ1-5, with D perhaps TRBD1 (6 bases). The CDR3 is 13 residues long. V lost 9 bases and J 7 bases, leaving 16 bases between the germline ends. In germline, CDR1 is MNHNS, CDR2 SASEGT. CDR3 region: CASKQGKDQPQHF. The CDR3, as DNA: TGTGCCAGTAAACAGGGAAAAGACCAGCCCCAGCATTTT.

This clone was observed once. The chain is built from TRBV10-3 and TRBJ2-7, with D possibly being TRBD2 (6 bases). The CDR3 loop spans 14 amino acids. CDR1 ENHRY and CDR2 SYGVKD come from the germline V gene. Trimming took 6 bases from V and 5 from J, leaving 17 bases between them. DNA of the CDR3: TGTGCCATCAGCCCACGGGGAGCGGGCAACGAGCAGTACTTC. Its translation is CAISPRGAGNEQYF.

The CDR3 region has the DNA TGTGCCAGTAGTATTACAGGGAAAGATACGCAGTATTTT. It is translated as CASSITGKDTQYF. V and J are TRBV19 and TRBJ2-3; D perhaps matches TRBD1 (6 bases). Deletions cut 3 bases from V and 5 bases from J, with 9 bases between. In germline, CDR1 is LNHDA, CDR2 SQIVND (reference sequence). This CDR3 comprises 13 residues. Full variable domain (missing parts from reference TRBV19 and TRBJ2-3): DGGITQSPKYLFRKEGQNVTLSCEQNLNHDAMYWYRQDPGQGLRLIYYSQIVNDFQKGDIAEGYSVSREKKESFPLTVTSAQKNPTAFYLCASSITGKDTQYFGPGTRLTVL.

V and J are TRBV7-9 and TRBJ2-5; maybe TRBD1 (5 bases). Between the trimmed V and J ends, which lost 1 base and 0 bases, there was a span of 6 bases. Germline-derived CDR1 and CDR2 are SEHNR and FQNEAQ (reference sequence). This CDR3 has 14 amino acids. The CDR3 DNA follows: TGTGCCAGCAGCTTAGACAGGAACCAAGAGACCCAGTACTTC. Amino acid sequence: CASSLDRNQETQYF.